This paragraph covers one T cell receptor (delta chain) sequence. This clone was counted only a few times. It lacks a known antigen. No per-base quality is available; no much larger clone lies one base away. This record belongs to a study of Vδ1+ human thymocytes (dated by TCRdb to 2016 to 2019). With respect to the entire study: The study characterised mRNA-level TRG and TRD CDR3 repertoires of highly purified Vdelta1+ thymocytes from young children as a data resource. Validation of the multiplex-based CDR3 amplicon strategy against 5'RACE-based CDR3 amplicon generation methods had been performed previously. Overall study outcomes, separate from this receptor: Because unexpected Vdelta2 sequences could lead to misinterpretation of bulk repertoire data, the authors recommended using highly purified populations and single-cell validation. Despite high sort purity, 20% to 25% of thymic TRD sequences were Vdelta2 (and few Vdelta3), unlike peripheral blood Vdelta1+ controls. Because no clustering by age or sex was observed, donors were not stratified by these variables in the analyses. Many TRG clonotypes were shared between donors (up to roughly 6.9x10^3), whereas TRD repertoires were essentially private (max about 120 shared). Unlike the oligoclonal repertoires in peripheral blood, the thymic TRG and TRD repertoires appeared highly polyclonal, with Gaussian CDR3 length distributions.

RNA was isolated using the RNeasy mini kit, and reverse transcription was performed with Superscript III. Multiplex PCR was used to generate CDR3 amplicons, with pooled V-gene forward primers and a constant-region reverse primer carrying Illumina adaptor overhangs. After gel purification, amplicons were indexed with Nextera index primers over about 8 extra PCR cycles and were then purified with AMPure XP beads. Libraries were sequenced on an Illumina MiSeq with paired-end 250 bp reads, dual indexing and roughly 20% PhiX spike-in. The paper's processing steps were these. FastQC was used to check read quality, and ea-utils fastq-join was used to merge TRG read pairs. Sequences were annotated with IMGT/HighV-QUEST, keeping only productive sequences with unambiguous V-gene assignment; clonotypes were defined by identical CDR3 sequence. Downstream analysis used VDJtools 1.1.1, tcR 2.2.3, Treemap and vegan Shannon diversity in R 3.4.4. For TCRdb, the public reads were processed anew by CATT, and duplicate DNA sequences were folded into one row. TCRdb's processing, not the authors' own work, is the source of the V and J calls. The sample includes roughly 76,000 delta-chain clones, with around 35% observed a single time. Approximately 0.25% of the sample lies in the top ten.

The germline V gene sets CDR1 to TSWWSYY and CDR2 to QGS. The junction shows trimming of 3 bases on V and 1 base on J, plus 24 bases between the germline ends. CDR3 length: 20 amino acids, cysteine to phenylalanine. Only the CDR3 portion is preserved as DNA: 60 bases, with reading frame beginning at the first base. Thymic samples were depleted of alphabeta T cells, then CD3+ TCRVdelta1+ TCRVdelta2- thymocytes were FACS-sorted. Sorted Vdelta1+ thymocyte purity ranged from roughly 97% to 99.6%. The thymic specimens were obtained from fewer than ten paediatric patients, aged about 5 days to 15 months, who were having corrective cardiac surgery. After the thymic tissue was dispersed, mononuclear cells were isolated using a Histopaque-1077 density gradient. For staining, the antibodies used were anti-TCRVdelta1 clone TS8.2, anti-TCRVdelta2 clone B6, anti-CD3 clone HIT3a and anti-TCRalphabeta clone IP26.

Recombination connected TRDV1 to TRDJ2; TRDD3 is a possible D gene, resting on 5 matching bases. Sequenced: Vdelta1+ gamma-delta thymocytes from the thymus. The cell subset or site label for this specimen denotes: FACS-sorted CD3+ TCRalphabeta- TCRVdelta1+ TCRVdelta2- thymocytes. This clonotype was obtained from a boy younger than two who had congenital heart surgery. CDR3 region: CALGELCGVPPACLTAQLFF. The nucleotides are TGTGCTCTTGGGGAGCTTTGTGGGGTTCCCCCGGCCTGTTTGACAGCACAACTCTTCTTT.